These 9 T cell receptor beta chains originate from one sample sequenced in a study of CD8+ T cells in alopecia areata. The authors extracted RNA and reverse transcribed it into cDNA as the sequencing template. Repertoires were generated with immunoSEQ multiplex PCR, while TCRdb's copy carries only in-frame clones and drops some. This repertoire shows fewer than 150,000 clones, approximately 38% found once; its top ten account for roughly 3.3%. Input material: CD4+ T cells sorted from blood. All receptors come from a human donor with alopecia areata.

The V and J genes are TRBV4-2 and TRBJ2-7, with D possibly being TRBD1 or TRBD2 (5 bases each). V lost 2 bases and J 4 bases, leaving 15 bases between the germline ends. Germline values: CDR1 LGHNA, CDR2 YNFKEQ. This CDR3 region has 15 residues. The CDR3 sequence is CASSQSGTKKYEQYF. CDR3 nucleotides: TGTGCCAGCAGCCAATCCGGGACCAAAAAATACGAGCAGTACTTC.

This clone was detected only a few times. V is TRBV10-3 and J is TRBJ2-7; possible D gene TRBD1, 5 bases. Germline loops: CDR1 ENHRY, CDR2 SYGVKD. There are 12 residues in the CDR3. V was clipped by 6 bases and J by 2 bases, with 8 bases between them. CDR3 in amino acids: CAIRAGTYEQYF. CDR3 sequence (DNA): TGTGCCATCAGGGCAGGGACCTACGAGCAGTACTTC.

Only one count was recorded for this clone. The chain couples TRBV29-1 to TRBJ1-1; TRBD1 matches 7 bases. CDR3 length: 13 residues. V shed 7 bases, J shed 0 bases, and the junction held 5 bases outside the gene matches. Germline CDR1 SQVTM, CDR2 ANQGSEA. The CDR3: CSADRVMNTEAFF. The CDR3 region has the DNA TGCAGCGCCGACAGGGTGATGAACACTGAAGCTTTCTTT.

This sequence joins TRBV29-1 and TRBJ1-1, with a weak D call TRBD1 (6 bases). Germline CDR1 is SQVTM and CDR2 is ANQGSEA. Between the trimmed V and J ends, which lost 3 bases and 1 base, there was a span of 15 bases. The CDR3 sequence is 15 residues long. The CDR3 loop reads CSVESIGGPNTEAFF. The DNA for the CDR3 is TGCAGCGTTGAGTCTATCGGGGGCCCGAACACTGAAGCTTTCTTT. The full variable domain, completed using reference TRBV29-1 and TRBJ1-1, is SAVISQKPSRDICQRGTSLTIQCQVDSQVTMMFWYRQQPGQSLTLIATANQGSEATYESGFVIDKFPISRPNLTFSTLTVSNMSPEDSSIYLCSVESIGGPNTEAFFGQGTRLTVV.

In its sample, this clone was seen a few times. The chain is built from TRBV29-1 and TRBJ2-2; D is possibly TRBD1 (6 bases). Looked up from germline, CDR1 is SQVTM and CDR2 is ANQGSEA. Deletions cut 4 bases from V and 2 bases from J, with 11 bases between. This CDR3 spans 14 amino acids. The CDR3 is CSVGGQVNTGELFF. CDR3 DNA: TGCAGCGTTGGGGGACAAGTTAACACCGGGGAGCTGTTTTTT.

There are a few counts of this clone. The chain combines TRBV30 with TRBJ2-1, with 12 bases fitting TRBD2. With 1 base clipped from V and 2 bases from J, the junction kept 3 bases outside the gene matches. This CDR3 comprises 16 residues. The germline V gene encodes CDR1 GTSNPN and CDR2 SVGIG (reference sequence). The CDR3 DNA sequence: TGTGCCTGGAGTGGACTAGCGGGGGTTGCCTACAATGAGCAGTTCTTC. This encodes CAWSGLAGVAYNEQFF.

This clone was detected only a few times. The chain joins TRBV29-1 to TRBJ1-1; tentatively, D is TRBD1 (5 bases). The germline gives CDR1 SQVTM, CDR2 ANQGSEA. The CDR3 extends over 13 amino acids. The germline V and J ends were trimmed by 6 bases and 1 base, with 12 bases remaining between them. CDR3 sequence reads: CSVLGGGNTEAFF. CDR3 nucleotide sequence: TGCAGCGTCCTCGGGGGGGGGAACACTGAAGCTTTCTTT.

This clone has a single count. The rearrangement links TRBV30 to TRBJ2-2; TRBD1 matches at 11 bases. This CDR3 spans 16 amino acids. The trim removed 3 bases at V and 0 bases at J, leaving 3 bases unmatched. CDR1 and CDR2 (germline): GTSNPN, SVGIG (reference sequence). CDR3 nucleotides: TGTGCCTGGAGCGGACAGGGGGCCCCGAACACCGGGGAGCTGTTTTTT. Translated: CAWSGQGAPNTGELFF.

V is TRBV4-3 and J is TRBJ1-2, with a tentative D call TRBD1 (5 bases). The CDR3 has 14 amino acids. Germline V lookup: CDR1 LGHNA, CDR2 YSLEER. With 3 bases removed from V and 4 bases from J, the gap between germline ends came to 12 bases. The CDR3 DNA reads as TGCGCCAGCAGCCAGGATCAGGGCTCCTATGGCTACACCTTC. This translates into CASSQDQGSYGYTF.